Below, 20 T cell receptor beta chains from the same sample are listed, as sequenced in a study of blood T cells in healthy people across ages. Primers used in a second PCR of roughly 7 to 11 cycles were a sample-barcoded 5' primer and a J-beta primer mix. TCRdb analysed the 5' RACE reads with MiXCR anew, one entry per CDR3 protein. Seen here are about 680,000 distinct CDR3 sequences, approximately 50% observed once, and the top ten hold under 35%. Sequencing was done on a sample of blood. The receptors derive from a woman aged 60 to 75 in good health.

The chain is built from TRBV9 and TRBJ2-7; D is possibly TRBD1 or TRBD2 (5 bases each). CDR1 and CDR2 (germline): SGDLS, YYNGEE. Deletions cut 2 bases from V and 1 base from J, with 10 bases between. This CDR3 comprises 14 residues. In nucleotides, the CDR3 is TGTGCCAGCAGCGTGGGGGACGGTTCCTACGAGCAGTACTTC. This encodes CASSVGDGSYEQYF. Using reference TRBV9 and TRBJ2-7 for the parts outside the CDR3, the full variable domain is DSGVTQTPKHLITATGQRVTLRCSPRSGDLSVYWYQQSLDQGLQFLIQYYNGEERAKGNILERFSAQQFPDLHSELNLSSLELGDSALYFCASSVGDGSYEQYFGPGTRLTVT.

This sequence joins TRBV7-2 and TRBJ1-1, with D unresolved. CDR1 is SGHTA and CDR2 is FQGNSA in the germline V gene. This CDR3 is 14 amino acids long. V was shortened by 0 bases and J by 4 bases, with 9 bases between the two germline ends. CDR3: CASSLAGSATEAFF. The DNA for the CDR3 is TGTGCCAGCAGCTTAGCGGGCAGTGCCACTGAAGCTTTCTTT.

Points on this clonotype: The junction shows a germline mismatch at one end, possibly a read error. This sequence joins TRBV18 and TRBJ2-6, with D unclear. CDR1 KGHSH and CDR2 LQKENI come from the germline V gene. The CDR3 is made up of 16 amino acids. The CDR3 here is CARSPVAASGANVLTF. In nucleotides, the CDR3 is TGTGCCCGCTCACCAGTGGCAGCCTCTGGGGCCAACGTCCTGACTTTC.

A remark on this clonotype: At one boundary the junction diverges from the germline segment, which might be a read error. The chain couples TRBV3-1 to TRBJ1-4; D is undetermined. Germline CDR1 reads LGHDT; CDR2 reads YNNKEL (reference sequence). This CDR3 has 16 residues. The CDR3 loop reads CASSDRVVATDEKLFF. The CDR3, as DNA: TGTGCCAGCAGTGATCGGGTCGTCGCAACTGATGAAAAACTGTTTTTT.

In its sample, this clonotype was seen many times. The chain joins TRBV5-1 to TRBJ2-4, with a tentative D call TRBD2 (7 bases). Looked up from germline, CDR1 is SGHRS and CDR2 is YFSETQ. The V gene lost 7 bases and the J gene lost 3 bases, with 14 bases spanning the gap. The CDR3 runs 14 residues. CDR3 region: CASSGGSDKNIQYF. CDR3 coding DNA: TGCGCCAGCTCGGGGGGCTCGGACAAAAACATTCAGTACTTC. Full variable domain (missing parts from reference TRBV5-1 and TRBJ2-4): KAGVTQTPRYLIKTRGQQVTLSCSPISGHRSVSWYQQTPGQGLQFLFEYFSETQRNKGNFPGRFSGRQFSNSRSEMNVSTLELGDSALYLCASSGGSDKNIQYFGAGTRLSVL.

This clonotype is a singleton in its sample. The chain combines TRBV5-1 with TRBJ2-1; a weak D match, TRBD1 (6 bases). The CDR3 length is 15 residues. The V gene's germline CDR1 is SGHRS and CDR2 YFSETQ. The ends were cut back, 7 bases at V and 4 bases at J, with 18 bases in the middle. CDR3: CASRSEGENYNEQFF. The CDR3 DNA reads TGCGCCAGCCGCTCAGAGGGGGAGAATTACAATGAGCAGTTCTTC.

This clonotype appeared a few times. The J gene is TRBJ2-7, the V gene TRBV7-8; D call uncertain. This CDR3 spans 15 amino acids. Trimming cost V 4 bases and J 0 bases, with 13 bases left between them. Germline CDR1 SGHVS, CDR2 FQNEAQ. This CDR3 is CASSSNRLFSYEQYF. The CDR3 region has the DNA TGTGCCAGCAGCTCAAACAGACTGTTCTCCTACGAGCAGTACTTC.

To note about this clonotype: A much larger clone sits a single nucleotide away, making a read error possible. This sequence joins TRBV12-3 or TRBV12-4 and TRBJ2-5, with TRBD2 identical over 7 bases. The CDR3 is 17 amino acids. Trimming took 3 bases from V and 2 from J; bases not matched to a gene: 12. DNA for the CDR3: TGTGCCAGCAGTTTCTCCTGGGAGGGTGTCCCTCAAGAGACCCAGTACTTC. Its translation: CASSFSWEGVPQETQYF.

This chain connects TRBV4-1 to TRBJ1-1, with no clear D. The CDR3 spans 18 residues. Trimming removed 4 bases from V and 0 bases from J, with 21 bases in between. Per germline, CDR1 MGHRA and CDR2 YSYEKL. The CDR3 DNA reads as TGCGCCAGCAGCCCCCGTACGAAAACCCGGACGGTGAACACTGAAGCTTTCTTT. Protein: CASSPRTKTRTVNTEAFF.

In this sample, this clonotype turned up a few times. V is TRBV3-1 and J is TRBJ2-3, with TRBD2 identical over 11 bases. V was clipped by 4 bases and J by 0 bases; unmatched bases: 3. The CDR3 extends over 16 amino acids. The germline V gene has CDR1 LGHDT and CDR2 YNNKEL (reference sequence). CDR3 sequence: CASSRRLAGSTDTQYF. The DNA for the CDR3 is TGTGCCAGCAGCCGCCGACTAGCGGGAAGCACAGATACGCAGTATTTT.

The rearrangement links TRBV20-1 to TRBJ1-2; 9 bases fit TRBD1. This CDR3 spans 17 amino acids. The V and J ends lost 0 bases and 2 bases, in that order; junction bases with no gene match: 10. CDR1 is DFQATT, CDR2 SNEGSKA, per germline (reference sequence). CDR3 loop: CSARERQGGSRNYGYTF. CDR3 nucleotide sequence: TGCAGTGCTAGAGAACGACAGGGGGGTTCACGGAACTATGGCTACACCTTC.

This clonotype was seen only a few times. This clone may be a read error of a much larger clone one base away. The V and J genes are TRBV9 and TRBJ2-5; D unclear. This CDR3 spans 14 amino acids. The germline V and J ends were trimmed by 0 bases and 11 bases, with 17 bases remaining between them. The germline V gene has CDR1 SGDLS and CDR2 YYNGEE. CDR3 DNA: TGTGCCAGCAGCGTAGGACCCGTAAACAATGAGCAGTACTTC. Its protein is CASSVGPVNNEQYF.

This clonotype has only a few counts. V usage is TRBV25-1 and J usage is TRBJ2-5, with 9 bases matching TRBD2. CDR3 size: 16 residues. Losses at the gene ends were 6 bases for V and 11 bases for J; bases not matched to a gene: 19. Germline V gives CDR1 MGHDK, CDR2 SYGVNS. The CDR3 sequence: CASSERRTSDFDEQYF. CDR3 DNA: TGTGCCAGCAGCGAAAGACGGACTAGCGACTTCGATGAGCAGTACTTC. The full variable domain, with the rest looked up from reference TRBV25-1 and TRBJ2-5, is EADIYQTPRYLVIGTGKKITLECSQTMGHDKMYWYQQDPGMELHLIHYSYGVNSTEKGDLSSESTVSRIRTEHFPLTLESARPSHTSQYLCASSERRTSDFDEQYFGPGTRLLVL.

The CDR3 here is CASGDRLYNEQFF. CDR3 DNA sequence: TGTGCCAGCGGAGACAGGCTCTACAATGAGCAGTTCTTC. The J gene is TRBJ2-1, the V gene TRBV5-5, with TRBD1 as a possible D gene (6 bases). Trimming cost V 7 bases and J 3 bases, with 11 bases left between them. Germline CDR1 is SGHKS and CDR2 is YYEKEE (reference sequence). This CDR3 region has 13 residues.

V usage is TRBV20-1 and J usage is TRBJ1-5; D is perhaps TRBD1 (5 bases). This CDR3 is 12 amino acids long. Trimming took off 6 bases at V and 7 bases at J, with 13 bases between the two ends. Germline V gene data show CDR1 as DFQATT and CDR2 as SNEGSKA (reference sequence). The CDR3 loop is CSAPTAGQPQHF. The CDR3, as DNA: TGCAGTGCCCCGACAGCGGGGCAGCCCCAGCATTTT.

This clonotype appeared once. This chain connects TRBV7-2 to TRBJ2-5; maybe TRBD1 (5 bases). The CDR3 totals 14 residues. CDR1 and CDR2 (germline): SGHTA, FQGNSA. The ends were cut back, 1 base at V and 2 bases at J, with 8 bases in the middle. The CDR3 region is CASSLGKGQETQYF. CDR3 DNA sequence: TGTGCCAGCAGCTTAGGTAAGGGGCAAGAGACCCAGTACTTC.

The chain joins TRBV24-1 to TRBJ2-2; D gene ambiguous. CDR1 is KGHDR and CDR2 is SFDVKD in the germline V gene. The CDR3 consists of 15 residues. The V and J ends lost 4 bases and 1 base respectively, with 9 bases between them. In DNA, the CDR3 is TGTGCCACCAGTGACGCAGTAGTGAACACCGGGGAGCTGTTTTTT. Translating it yields CATSDAVVNTGELFF.

The chain combines TRBV29-1 with TRBJ1-1; 12 bases map to TRBD1. The V and J ends lost 0 bases and 4 bases, in that order; junction bases with no gene match: 18. CDR3 length equals 20 residues. The germline V gene has CDR1 SQVTM and CDR2 ANQGSEA. In DNA form, the CDR3 reads TGCAGCGTTGAAGAGAGAGCCGGGACAGGGGGCAGCCCTAGGAGCACTGAAGCTTTCTTT. Its protein is CSVEERAGTGGSPRSTEAFF.

This clonotype was seen a few times. This chain connects TRBV12-3 or TRBV12-4 to TRBJ2-5; D is uncertain. This CDR3 has 14 residues. Trimming cost V 1 base and J 4 bases, with 10 bases left between them. As DNA, the CDR3 is TGTGCCAGCAGTTTAGGAAGGATCGGAGAGACCCAGTACTTC. This gives the protein CASSLGRIGETQYF.

Only a few counts were recorded for this clonotype. The rearrangement links TRBV29-1 to TRBJ2-1, with 9 bases aligning to TRBD1. The CDR3 extends over 15 amino acids. V was clipped by 6 bases and J by 4 bases; unmatched bases: 10. The V gene's germline CDR1 is SQVTM and CDR2 ANQGSEA. CDR3 loop: CSVKQGAAAYNEQFF. In nucleotides, the CDR3 is TGCAGCGTCAAACAGGGGGCAGCGGCATACAATGAGCAGTTCTTC.